This T cell receptor beta chain comes out of a study of blood T cells in healthy people across ages. Combining a sample-barcoded 5' primer with a J-beta primer mix, a second PCR ran for about 7 to 12 cycles. From the 5' RACE reads, TCRdb called clonotypes with MiXCR, one entry per CDR3 protein. The sample carries 550,000 to 800,000 distinct CDR3 sequences, around 20% recorded once. This CDR3 is built from 12 residues. V was pared by 4 bases and J by 10 bases, with 8 bases between. Germline loops: CDR1 ENHRY, CDR2 SYGVKD. This clonotype occurred a few times. Input material: blood. The TCR sequence derives from a man between 65 and 85 years old in good health. J is TRBJ1-6 and V is TRBV10-3; D may be TRBD1 (5 bases). Here the CDR3 reads CAISGGGSPLHF. DNA for the CDR3: TGTGCCATCAGTGGGGGGGGGTCACCCCTCCACTTT.